A single sample gave rise to the 23 T cell receptor beta chains below, sequenced in a study of tissue T cells after allogeneic stem cell transplantation. The time point is: mouse harvest day 14 after allogeneic transplant. Each mouse received 10^7 T-cell-depleted marrow cells plus 10^6 splenic CD5+ T cells by tail vein. The protocol was immunoSEQ multiplex PCR, while the TCRdb copy is restricted to in-frame clones and leaves out a portion. Found here are about 1,800 clones, 49% of them singletons; the top ten hold roughly a third. Sequencing was performed on blood. Receptors originate from a female BALB/c mouse given C57BL/6 T cells with graft-versus-host disease after an allogeneic hematopoietic cell transplant.

About this clone itself: Gene names and germline refer to mouse. The sequence runs out 1 residue before the end of the CDR3; the remainder is reconstructed from the germline J gene. The J gene is TRBJ2-4, the V gene TRBV13-1, with 10 bases matching TRBD2. Per germline, CDR1 NSHNY and CDR2 SYGAGN. CDR3 length equals 13 residues. V lost 10 bases, J lost 0 bases, and 2 bases stayed unmatched. The CDR3 protein is CASTGGSQNTLYF. Partial CDR3 DNA: TGTGCCTCGACTGGGGGGAGTCAAAACACCTTGTAC.

For this clone: Genes and germline come from the mouse. The read ends 1 residue before the CDR3 terminus; that terminus is restored from the germline J gene. The V call is TRBV31, the J call TRBJ2-3; the D gene is possibly TRBD2 (6 bases). CDR3 length: 15 residues. Germline CDR1 and CDR2: GKSSPN and SITVG. The V end was cut by 1 base, the J end by 0 bases, with 11 bases between. CDR3 in amino acids: CAWSRGTSSAETLYF. CDR3 DNA (partial): TGTGCCTGGAGTCGCGGGACTTCTAGTGCAGAAACGCTGTAT.

Worth noting for this clone: Gene names denote mouse genes. The observed sequence ends 1 residue before the CDR3 terminus, with the missing tail filled in from the germline J gene. The genes are TRBV3 and TRBJ2-5; 8 nucleotides agree with TRBD1. The length of the CDR3 is 13 residues. The V gene's germline CDR1 is SNHLY and CDR2 FYNGKV (reference sequence). J gave up 7 bases and V 6 bases, and 6 bases lay outside the gene matches. Partial CDR3 DNA: TGTGCCAGCAGTGGAGGACAGGGCAACACCCAGTAC. Protein product: CASSGGQGNTQY. The entire CDR3 protein is CASSGGQGNTQYF.

As for this clone: Genes and germline come from the mouse. Read data end 1 residue before the CDR3 end; the end is taken from the germline J gene. The chain joins TRBV26 to TRBJ2-7, with D uncertain. Trimming took off 6 bases at V and 0 bases at J, with 12 bases between the two ends. The CDR3 sequence is 14 residues long. Germline V gene lookup returns CDR1 KGHPV and CDR2 FQNQEV (reference sequence). The CDR3 DNA, read in part, is TGTGCCAGCAGCCCTGACATTAGCTCCTATGAACAGTAC. Protein: CASSPDISSYEQY. The CDR3, in full, reads CASSPDISSYEQYF.

As regards this clone: Any gene name here is a mouse gene name. Coverage ceases 1 residue before the CDR3 finishes, and the germline J gene fills in the end. This sequence joins TRBV13-1 and TRBJ2-1; the match to TRBD2 covers 8 bases. Trimming took 4 bases from V and 3 from J; bases not matched to a gene: 0. The germline gives CDR1 NSHNY, CDR2 SYGAGN. The CDR3 is 13 amino acids. The CDR3 loop reads CASSLGGYAEQFF. CDR3 DNA, as far as it was read: TGTGCCAGCAGTCTGGGGGGCTATGCTGAGCAGTTC.

Relative to its sample, this clone is medium-sized (0.01 to 0.1%). Gene names are mouse gene names. Read coverage stops 1 residue before the CDR3 terminus; the germline J gene supplies the remainder. The rearrangement uses TRBV16 and TRBJ1-5, with 7 bases identical to TRBD1. Germline assignment: CDR1 SGHSA and CDR2 FRNQAP. Germline trimming cut 2 bases from V and 5 bases from J; bases unmatched to any gene: 6. This CDR3 comprises 15 residues. CDR3 protein: CASSLRGRPDQAPLF. Partial CDR3 DNA: TGTGCAAGCAGCTTAAGGGGGCGCCCCGACCAGGCTCCGCTT.

As for this clone: Here the gene names and germline are mouse. The read gets to within 1 residue of the CDR3 end, and the germline J gene fills in the rest. The chain employs TRBV3 and TRBJ2-2, with 12 bases identical to TRBD2. This CDR3 has 17 residues. Germline assignment: CDR1 SNHLY and CDR2 FYNGKV (reference sequence). V was pared by 1 base and J by 0 bases, with 0 bases of the junction left unmatched. The covered CDR3 bases are TGTGCCAGCAGCTTAGGGACTGGGGGGGCAAACACCGGGCAGCTCTAC. Amino acids: CASSLGTGGANTGQLY. The CDR3, in full, reads CASSLGTGGANTGQLYF.

This clone is categorized as large. Gene names follow the mouse nomenclature. The read comes to an end 1 residue before the CDR3 does, leaving the germline J gene to fill in the end. This sequence joins TRBV4 and TRBJ2-7; 7 nucleotides line up with TRBD2. V lost 4 bases, J lost 2 bases, and 2 bases stayed unmatched. Germline values: CDR1 LGHDT, CDR2 YNNKQL (reference sequence). The CDR3 has 13 residues. CDR3 DNA (partial): TGTGCCAGCAGCTTGACTGGGCCCTATGAACAGTAC. This sequence encodes CASSLTGPYEQY. The entire CDR3 protein is CASSLTGPYEQYF.

This clone was seen once. Gene labels here are mouse ones. Coverage ceases 1 residue before the CDR3 finishes, and the germline J gene fills in the end. The J gene is TRBJ1-1, the V gene TRBV26; D possibly corresponds to TRBD1 (6 bases). Germline V gene lookup returns CDR1 KGHPV and CDR2 FQNQEV (reference sequence). Trimming pared 6 bases from V and 0 bases from J, leaving 11 bases between. This CDR3 region has 14 residues. Incomplete CDR3 DNA: TGTGCCAGCAGACCCGGGACAACAAACACAGAAGTCTTC. It translates to CASRPGTTNTEVF. The full CDR3 is CASRPGTTNTEVFF.

By share of the sample, this clone is large. Germline and genes here are mouse. The read halts 1 residue ahead of the CDR3 end, with the missing end drawn from the germline J gene. The chain recombines TRBV26 with TRBJ1-2; TRBD1 matches 7 bases. This CDR3 is 14 amino acids long. V trimming: 6 bases; J trimming: 0 bases; junction bases outside the gene matches: 4. In germline, CDR1 is KGHPV, CDR2 FQNQEV (reference sequence). CDR3 in amino acids: CASSPGQPNSDYTF. The CDR3 DNA, read in part, is TGTGCCAGCAGCCCGGGACAGCCAAACTCCGACTACACC.

Of note for this clone: These gene names are mouse names. The read ends 1 residue early relative to the CDR3; the germline J gene fills the gap. The chain carries TRBV13-3 and TRBJ1-1, with D uncertain. The CDR3 contains 14 residues. In germline, CDR1 is NNHDY, CDR2 SYVADS. The V end lost 0 bases, the J end lost 1 base, and 7 bases lay between the germline ends. The CDR3 loop reads CASSDAGQNTEVFF. Incomplete CDR3 DNA: TGTGCCAGCAGTGATGCTGGGCAAAACACAGAAGTCTTC.

A remark on this clone: Each gene name is a mouse one. The missing CDR3 end, 1 residue past where the read stops, is filled in from the germline J gene. The chain employs TRBV26 and TRBJ1-4; the match to TRBD1 covers 12 bases. V dropped 4 bases and J dropped 7; count of bases not matched to a gene: 4. This CDR3 is built from 15 residues. CDR1 KGHPV and CDR2 FQNQEV come from the germline V gene (reference sequence). The CDR3 spells CASSPGQGAGERLFF. CDR3 bases read: TGTGCCAGCAGTCCGGGACAGGGGGCCGGCGAAAGATTATTT. Using reference TRBV26 and TRBJ1-4 for the parts outside the CDR3, the full variable domain is NSKVIQTPRYLVKGQGQKAKMRCIPEKGHPVVFWYQQNKNNEFKFLINFQNQEVLQQIDMTEKRFSAECPSNSPCSLEIQSSEAGDSALYLCASSPGQGAGERLFFGHGTKLSVL.

This clone was observed a single time. The gene names here belong to mouse. The read halts 1 residue ahead of the CDR3 end, with the missing end drawn from the germline J gene. The chain uses TRBV26 and TRBJ1-4; unclear D gene. The ends were cut back, 4 bases at V and 0 bases at J, with 6 bases in the middle. CDR1 is KGHPV and CDR2 is FQNQEV in the germline V gene (reference sequence). There are 14 residues in the CDR3. CDR3 protein: CASSRQFSNERLFF. The CDR3 bases that were read are TGTGCCAGCAGTCGACAATTTTCCAACGAAAGATTATTT.

Points on this clone: Gene names and germline refer to mouse. The CDR3 end is not reached by the read, which stops 1 residue before it; the germline J gene fills it in. The rearrangement uses TRBV2 and TRBJ1-2; no clear D. Germline V lookup: CDR1 LGHNA, CDR2 YSYQKL. The CDR3 covers 13 residues. The germline V and J ends were trimmed by 3 bases and 0 bases, with 5 bases remaining between them. CDR3 DNA, as far as it was read: TGTGCCAGCAGCCAGGGTGCAAACTCCGACTACACC. This encodes CASSQGANSDYT. From start to end, the CDR3 is CASSQGANSDYTF.

This clone was detected only a few times. Mouse gene names apply. The read halts 1 residue ahead of the CDR3 end, with the missing end drawn from the germline J gene. This chain joins TRBV3 and TRBJ2-7; D is undetermined. The germline gives CDR1 SNHLY, CDR2 FYNGKV (reference sequence). The CDR3 loop spans 10 amino acids. Trimming took 4 bases from V and 7 from J, leaving 5 bases between them. Partial CDR3 DNA: TGTGCCAGCAGCTGGAGGGAACAGTAC. Translation gives CASSWREQY. The full CDR3 protein is CASSWREQYF.

This clone was seen a single time. The gene symbols are mouse symbols. The CDR3 is cut off 1 residue early in the read; its end comes from the germline J gene. This rearrangement joins TRBV26 to TRBJ2-5; 7 positions agree with TRBD1. V gave up 3 bases and J gave up 6 bases; unmatched junction bases: 6. Per the germline V gene, CDR1 is KGHPV and CDR2 is FQNQEV (reference sequence). CDR3 length: 14 residues. CDR3 DNA, as far as it was read: TGTGCCAGCAGTCTTTGGGGACAGAGGGACACCCAGTAC. Encoded protein: CASSLWGQRDTQY. The full-length CDR3 reads as CASSLWGQRDTQYF.

Concerning this clone: Genes here carry mouse names. The CDR3 is cut off 1 residue early in the read; its end comes from the germline J gene. The genes are TRBV13-1 and TRBJ2-7; TRBD2 matches at 11 bases. J gave up 6 bases and V 1 base, and 3 bases lay outside the gene matches. The germline V gene encodes CDR1 NSHNY and CDR2 SYGAGN. The CDR3 loop spans 14 amino acids. CDR3 sequence: CASSDKDWGAEQYF. CDR3 DNA, as far as it was read: TGTGCCAGCAGTGATAAGGACTGGGGGGCTGAACAGTAC.

As concerns this clone: Gene names refer to mouse genes. The CDR3 extends 1 residue past the end of the read, so its final part is completed from the germline J gene. J is TRBJ2-1 and V is TRBV13-2, with D unclear. Per germline, CDR1 NNHNN and CDR2 SYGAGS (reference sequence). The CDR3 sequence is 14 residues long. The ends were cut back, 0 bases at V and 3 bases at J, with 7 bases in the middle. The sequenced CDR3 bases are TGTGCCAGCGGTGATGCGGACGGCTATGCTGAGCAGTTC. The encoded protein is CASGDADGYAEQF. The entire CDR3 protein is CASGDADGYAEQFF.

As concerns this clone: Gene names are the mouse ones. From the germline J gene comes the end of the CDR3, since the read stops 1 residue before it. The chain uses TRBV15 and TRBJ2-7; TRBD2 agrees at 9 bases. This CDR3 contains 13 residues. In germline, CDR1 is SGHND, CDR2 FRSKSL. The V and J ends lost 3 bases and 7 bases, in that order; junction bases with no gene match: 4. This CDR3 is CASSFGGALEQYF. The CDR3 DNA, read in part, is TGTGCCAGCAGTTTTGGGGGGGCGCTGGAACAGTAC.

For this clone: Gene names follow the mouse nomenclature. With the read ending 1 residue before the CDR3 end, the germline J gene is used to fill in that end. The chain links TRBV15 to TRBJ2-7; D call uncertain. This CDR3 spans 12 amino acids. Germline-derived CDR1 and CDR2 are SGHND and FRSKSL. V lost 1 base and J lost 4, with 5 bases in between. The CDR3 sequence is CASSLEDYEQYF. Partial CDR3 DNA: TGTGCCAGCAGTTTAGAGGATTATGAACAGTAC.

As for this clone: Gene names and germline refer to mouse. The CDR3 is cut off 1 residue early in the read; its end comes from the germline J gene. The chain recombines TRBV12-1 with TRBJ2-5; D gene ambiguous. Germline V lookup: CDR1 SGHSN, CDR2 HYEKVE. This CDR3 region has 14 residues. Between the trimmed V and J ends, which lost 0 bases and 0 bases, there was a span of 6 bases. The CDR3 protein is CASSLGQNQDTQYF. The covered CDR3 bases are TGTGCCAGCTCTCTCGGGCAAAACCAAGACACCCAGTAC.

With regard to this clone: Gene labels here are mouse ones. The read stops 1 residue short of the end of the CDR3; the missing end is completed from the germline J gene. The chain couples TRBV16 to TRBJ2-7; TRBD1 matches 9 bases. The CDR3 is 13 residues long. V shed 5 bases and J 5 bases; nucleotides not matched to a gene: 4. Germline CDR1 and CDR2: SGHSA and FRNQAP. Incomplete CDR3 DNA: TGTGCAAGCAGCCCTCGGGACAGGGATGAACAGTAC. Amino acid sequence: CASSPRDRDEQY. The complete CDR3 protein is CASSPRDRDEQYF.

About this clone itself: Any gene name here is a mouse gene name. The read falls 1 residue short of the CDR3 end, and the missing part is taken from the germline J gene. This chain connects TRBV19 to TRBJ1-5; 7 bases match TRBD1. The CDR3 contains 16 residues. After removal of 0 bases from V and 9 bases from J, the junction contained 12 bases not matched to a gene. The germline CDR1 and CDR2 sequences are FNHDT and SITEND (reference sequence). This CDR3 is CASSIEEGARVRAPLF. Incomplete CDR3 DNA: TGTGCCAGCAGTATAGAGGAGGGGGCGCGGGTCCGGGCTCCGCTT.